The next 20 T cell receptor beta chains were all read from a single sample in a study of cytomegalovirus exposure and HLA in healthy donors. TCRdb keeps only in-frame clones here, not all; method: immunoSEQ multiplex PCR. The table records tens of thousands of clones, approximately 90% of them present only once. The sequencing input was PBMCs. These receptors all stem from a man aged 18 to 35 in good health and CMV-seronegative.

The genes are TRBV30 and TRBJ2-7; possible D gene TRBD1, 6 bases. V dropped 2 bases and J dropped 2 bases, with 10 bases sitting between them. The germline V gene has CDR1 GTSNPN and CDR2 SVGIG (reference sequence). This CDR3 has 13 amino acids. CDR3 in amino acids: CAWSITGPYEQYF. CDR3 nucleotide sequence: TGTGCCTGGAGTATAACAGGGCCCTACGAGCAGTACTTC.

The chain employs TRBV18 and TRBJ1-2; tentative D call: TRBD1 (6 bases). Trimming removed 3 bases from V and 2 bases from J, with 7 bases in between. CDR3 size: 13 residues. The germline gives CDR1 KGHSH, CDR2 LQKENI. CDR3 amino acids: CASSPGQNYGYTF. Here the CDR3 DNA reads TGTGCCAGCTCACCTGGACAGAACTATGGCTACACCTTC.

The V call is TRBV10-3, the J call TRBJ1-5; TRBD1 matches 10 bases. The V segment lost 0 bases and the J segment 4 bases; nucleotides outside the gene matches: 6. CDR3 size: 17 residues. Germline V gene sequence: CDR1 ENHRY, CDR2 SYGVKD. In nucleotides, the CDR3 is TGTGCCATCAGTGAGTCGAGTATGGGACAGGGGAATCAGCCCCAGCATTTT. Amino acids: CAISESSMGQGNQPQHF.

The V gene is TRBV28, the J gene TRBJ1-1; D uncertain. This CDR3 has 11 residues. V lost 4 bases, J lost 8 bases, and 8 bases lay in between. The germline V gene has CDR1 MDHEN and CDR2 SYDVKM. CDR3 coding DNA: TGTGCCAGCAGTTACAGAACCGAAGCTTTCTTT. Its translation is CASSYRTEAFF. The variable domain in full, completed from reference TRBV28 and TRBJ1-1, reads DVKVTQSSRYLVKRTGEKVFLECVQDMDHENMFWYRQDPGLGLRLIYFSYDVKMKEKGDIPEGYSVSREKKERFSLILESASTNQTSMYLCASSYRTEAFFGQGTRLTVV.

This chain joins TRBV6-1 and TRBJ2-1; 7 positions agree with TRBD2. Germline CDR1 is MNHNS and CDR2 is SASEGT. The CDR3 runs to 16 residues. J was trimmed by 6 bases and V by 4 bases; bases with no gene match: 12. The CDR3 nucleotides read TGTGCCAGCAGTGCTGAACTAGCGAGAGTTCGCAATGAGCAGTTCTTC. This sequence encodes CASSAELARVRNEQFF.

The V call is TRBV7-8, the J call TRBJ1-4, with D possibly matching TRBD1 (6 bases). This CDR3 region has 14 residues. V lost 5 bases to trimming and J lost 7 bases, with 14 bases between them. Germline CDR1 reads SGHVS; CDR2 reads FQNEAQ. As DNA, the CDR3 is TGTGCCAGCAGCCGGGGGGGCGGAGTTGAAAAACTGTTTTTT. Its protein is CASSRGGGVEKLFF.

This chain joins TRBV19 and TRBJ2-7, with TRBD2 matching 7 bases. The CDR3 is made up of 16 amino acids. V dropped 5 bases and J dropped 3; count of bases not matched to a gene: 13. CDR1 is LNHDA, CDR2 SQIVND, per germline (reference sequence). CDR3 amino acids: CASSVSGPAGFYEQYF. CDR3 sequence (DNA): TGTGCCAGTAGTGTTAGCGGGCCGGCTGGGTTCTACGAGCAGTACTTC.

This chain links TRBV6-5 with TRBJ2-7; TRBD1 agrees at 8 bases. Germline V gives CDR1 MNHEY, CDR2 SVGAGI. The CDR3 is 15 residues long. V lost 2 bases, J lost 0 bases, and 3 bases stayed unmatched. In nucleotides, the CDR3 is TGTGCCAGCAGTTACAAGGACAGGGTCTCCTACGAGCAGTACTTC. Translating it yields CASSYKDRVSYEQYF.

Here the CDR3 DNA reads TGCAGTGCTAGCGGCGGGCTGGGAGCTTTCTTT. Encoded protein: CSASGGLGAFF. The chain uses TRBV20-1 and TRBJ1-1; D is unresolved. From germline, CDR1 is DFQATT and CDR2 SNEGSKA (reference sequence). V lost 3 bases and J lost 10, with 12 bases in between. The CDR3 runs 11 residues.

By share, this clone ranks as medium-sized. The V gene is TRBV5-6, the J gene TRBJ2-7; TRBD1 might be the D (6 bases). The CDR3 totals 13 residues. Trimming took 2 bases from V and 5 from J, leaving 11 bases between them. Germline CDR1 and CDR2: SGHDT and YYEEEE. CDR3 amino acids: CASSFTGSHEQYF. Here the CDR3 DNA reads TGTGCCAGCAGCTTTACAGGGAGCCACGAGCAGTACTTC.

The CDR3 sequence is CASSYSKTSGRNEQYF. CDR3 coding DNA: TGTGCCAGCAGTTACTCGAAGACTAGCGGGAGGAACGAGCAGTACTTC. This rearrangement joins TRBV6-5 to TRBJ2-7; 13 bases map to TRBD2. This CDR3 comprises 16 residues. V lost 0 bases to trimming and J lost 5 bases; unmatched junction nucleotides: 4. Germline CDR1 reads MNHEY; CDR2 reads SVGAGI.

V and J are TRBV7-3 and TRBJ2-7, with 9 bases identical to TRBD1. V was pared by 4 bases and J by 0 bases, with 4 bases of the junction left unmatched. The CDR3 loop spans 15 amino acids. Germline CDR1 is SGHTA and CDR2 is FQGTGA. The CDR3 spells CASSSDRGASYEQYF. The CDR3, as DNA: TGTGCCAGCAGCTCCGACAGGGGGGCCTCCTACGAGCAGTACTTC.

This chain connects TRBV7-2 to TRBJ2-7, with TRBD2 as a possible D gene (6 bases). Trimming took off 3 bases at V and 2 bases at J, with 8 bases between the two ends. Germline V gene lookup returns CDR1 SGHTA and CDR2 FQGNSA. The CDR3 spans 13 residues. CDR3: CASSLGGPYEQYF. Written as DNA, the CDR3 is TGTGCCAGCAGCTTGGGGGGACCCTACGAGCAGTACTTC.

This chain connects TRBV10-3 to TRBJ1-3; weak D call: TRBD1 (6 bases). V was trimmed by 2 bases and J by 2 bases, leaving 7 bases between them. The CDR3 is 14 residues long. Looked up from germline, CDR1 is ENHRY and CDR2 is SYGVKD. CDR3 bases: TGTGCCATCAGTGAGCACAGGGCTGGAAACACCATATATTTT. It translates to CAISEHRAGNTIYF.

This clone was seen once. The chain joins TRBV4-2 to TRBJ2-1; a weak D match, TRBD1 (8 bases). Between the trimmed V and J ends, which lost 0 bases and 6 bases, there was a span of 15 bases. CDR1 is LGHNA and CDR2 is YNFKEQ in the germline V gene. This CDR3 is 16 amino acids long. The CDR3 bases are TGTGCCAGCAGCCAAGAACAGGGGGGGTATGGCAATGAGCAGTTCTTC. Translating it yields CASSQEQGGYGNEQFF.

The chain carries TRBV19 and TRBJ2-7; tentatively, D is TRBD2 (6 bases). Trimming stripped 9 bases from V and 0 bases from J, with 15 bases between. CDR1 is LNHDA and CDR2 is SQIVND in the germline V gene (reference sequence). The length of the CDR3 is 14 residues. CDR3 protein: CASAGTPSSYEQYF. In DNA, the CDR3 is TGTGCCAGCGCCGGGACTCCGTCCTCCTACGAGCAGTACTTC.

The rearrangement links TRBV5-1 to TRBJ2-2; TRBD2 aligns across 9 bases. Losses at the gene ends were 5 bases for V and 2 bases for J; bases not matched to a gene: 10. This CDR3 comprises 17 residues. CDR1 SGHRS and CDR2 YFSETQ come from the germline V gene. DNA of the CDR3: TGCGCCAGCAGGCGTACCCTAGCGGGGACCAACACCGGGGAGCTGTTTTTT. The encoded protein is CASRRTLAGTNTGELFF.

This clone was detected only a few times. The chain carries TRBV1 and TRBJ2-7; TRBD2, the D gene given by the table, was not confirmed from the DNA. TRBV1 is a pseudogene segment. The CDR3 is 13 amino acids. The CDR3 protein is CTSPATPRDEQYF. CDR3 sequence (DNA): TGCACCAGCCCCGCGACCCCTCGGGACGAGCAGTACTTC.

The V gene is TRBV7-9, the J gene TRBJ2-7; 7 bases are a match to TRBD1. The trim removed 6 bases at V and 3 bases at J, leaving 5 bases unmatched. Germline CDR1 is SEHNR and CDR2 is FQNEAQ (reference sequence). This CDR3 has 13 residues. The CDR3 nucleotides are TGTGCCAGCAGGACGGGACAGAGCTACGAGCAGTACTTC. This translates into CASRTGQSYEQYF.

V and J are TRBV18 and TRBJ1-3, with D possibly TRBD1 on 5 matching bases. The CDR3 has 17 amino acids. Germline assignment: CDR1 KGHSH and CDR2 LQKENI. The V end was cut by 2 bases, the J end by 1 base, with 15 bases between. CDR3 region: CASSPDWSPGSGNTIYF. CDR3 DNA sequence: TGTGCCAGCTCACCAGATTGGTCTCCAGGGTCTGGAAACACCATATATTTT. The variable domain in full, completed from reference TRBV18 and TRBJ1-3, reads NAGVMQNPRHLVRRRGQEARLRCSPMKGHSHVYWYRQLPEEGLKFMVYLQKENIIDESGMPKERFSAEFPKEGPSILRIQQVVRGDSAAYFCASSPDWSPGSGNTIYFGEGSWLTVV.